This T cell receptor beta chain was found in a study of a mutant IDH1 vaccine in newly diagnosed glioma (dated by TCRdb to the early 2020s). Context from the whole study: Eight vaccinations were administered to patients in weeks 1, 3, 5, 7, 11, 15, 19 and 23, corresponding to visits V03 through V10. Prior to enrollment, standard therapy consisting of radiotherapy alone, temozolomide alone, or radiochemotherapy with temozolomide had been administered to patients, with the combination being received by most patients. Of the 30 to 35 treated patients, about 62% were male and around 40% were female, and a mean age of approximately 40 years was recorded. Vaccination began 4-6 weeks after radiotherapy alone, or alongside temozolomide cycles in the chemotherapy-containing groups. Peripheral blood samples were drawn at six visits, namely V03 (baseline), V05, V07, V10, V12 and V13. Longitudinal TCRB deep sequencing was performed for roughly 27 treated patients wherever samples were available for exploratory analyses. What the study reported, not specific to this receptor: Pseudoprogression appeared unrelated to alterations in the top peripheral T cell clonotypes detected by TCRB sequencing. According to the authors, sample limitations meant that analyses of patient blood samples could not be reproduced. Immune responses induced by the vaccine were seen in about 93% of patients across multiple MHC alleles. PBMC samples for TCRB deep sequencing were selected based on availability.

Library preparation used the immunoSEQ multiplex PCR assay. Rearranged TCR beta chain sequences were amplified using the hsTCRB Kit according to the manufacturer's protocol. TCRB libraries were sequenced on an Illumina MiSeq. From the authors' description of their analysis: Demultiplexing, trimming and gene mapping were performed with the kit vendor's proprietary platform. TCRdb provides this immuneACCESS table in a form limited to in-frame rearrangements. Some clones are lacking; in checked studies, under half of them reflect an unresolved V gene, and why the rest are absent is not known. That table is the source of V, J and clone size, and D and trimming were worked out from the DNA. This sample comprises around 60,000 clones, more than 75% of them detected only once. Over 4% of the sample is held by the ten biggest clonotypes. Germline trimming: 2 bases from V, 0 bases from J; junction bases outside gene matches: 8. CDR1 SGHVS and CDR2 FQNEAQ were looked up in the germline V gene. Counted from cysteine to phenylalanine, this CDR3 has 18 amino acids. The only DNA kept is the CDR3, 54 bases in frame from the first base.

A note on this clone: Its target antigen remains unknown. Per-nucleotide qualities are absent, and no much larger clonotype sits a single base away.

The sample's time point label is to be understood as: week 23, last vaccination. Each vaccine dose, consisting of 300 ug of a 20-mer mutant IDH1 peptide in Montanide, was administered subcutaneously with topical imiquimod. The donors had newly diagnosed IDH1-mutant astrocytomas of WHO grade 3 or 4 that showed loss of nuclear ATRX. The samples were drawn from NOA16, a multicentre, single-arm, open-label phase I trial in Germany that tested a mutant IDH1 peptide vaccine in humans for the first time. Genomic DNA for TCRB sequencing was extracted from EDTA blood using the DNeasy Blood and Tissue Kit. The V gene is TRBV7-8 and the J gene is TRBJ1-5, with TRBD1 identical over 9 junction bases. The sequence derives from a man aged 30 to 45 with glioma. The sample was PBMCs, taken from a glioma patient whose treatment included an IDH1 peptide vaccine. The CDR3 corresponds to CASSLRQGVSYSNQPQHF. The sequence in DNA is TGTGCCAGCAGCTTAAGACAGGGGGTCAGTTATAGCAATCAGCCCCAGCATTTT. When the CDR3 is completed using the reference TRBV7-8 and TRBJ1-5 genes on either side, the full variable domain is GAGVSQSPRYKVAKRGQDVALRCDPISGHVSLFWYQQALGQGPEFLTYFQNEAQLDKSGLPSDRFFAERPEGSVSTLKIQRTQQEDSAVYLCASSLRQGVSYSNQPQHFGDGTRLSIL.